This record looks at one T cell receptor (beta chain) sequence and its context. The CDR3 is 14 amino acids. The germline gives CDR1 KGHSH, CDR2 LQKENI. V was shortened by 0 bases and J by 0 bases, with 3 bases between the two germline ends. The deep-level immunoSEQ assay was used. Each subset's genomic DNA was shared equally among a number of immunoSEQ plates. Assay used: immunoSEQ multiplex PCR; TCRdb lists only in-frame clones, some missing. This sample has about 100,000 clones, with around 43% found just once. This record belongs to a study of shared clonotypes between healthy human individuals. V usage is TRBV18 and J usage is TRBJ1-3; no reliable D call. The sequencing input was PBMCs. This receptor was identified in a woman in her thirties or forties in good health. Some clones in this sample may be carry-over from other donors' samples. The CDR3 coding sequence is TGTGCCAGCTCACCACCCGGCTCTGGAAACACCATATATTTT. This encodes CASSPPGSGNTIYF.